What follows describes a single T cell receptor (beta chain). This clonotype is assessed as medium-sized (0.01 to 0.1%). No cognate antigen has been identified for it. No base quality values were provided; no much bigger clone lies one nucleotide off. The data were taken from a study of regulatory and conventional T cells in breast cancer (dated by TCRdb to the mid-2010s). CDR3 length: 15 amino acids, cysteine to phenylalanine. CDR3 DNA is the only sequence kept; it has 45 bases, read in frame from the first base. CDR1 MNHEY and CDR2 SVGEGT were looked up in the germline V gene. Between the V and J ends, shortened by 2 bases and 2 bases respectively, the junction contains 13 bases. The method behind the library was PCR. TCRdb names Illumina MiSeq as the instrument used. TCRdb reworked the public reads: Q25 trimming with fastp, MiXCR clone assembly, productive beta chains retained. Under each unique CDR3 protein, matching rows form one entry showing the most common genes and DNA. A total of fewer than 11,000 distinct CDR3 sequences appear in this sample, about 35% of them only once. Under 6.5% of the sample belongs to the ten largest clones.

The chain couples TRBV6-2 or TRBV6-3 to TRBJ2-7; D gene: possibly TRBD2, on 7 matching bases. Sequenced material: conventional T cells from blood. The receptor was derived from a male donor in good health. The sequence in DNA is TGTGCCAGCAGTTACCCCGGGGGGCCGGCCTACGAGCAGTACTTC. Translation gives CASSYPGGPAYEQYF.